The T cell receptor beta chain described here comes from a study of OX40 agonist ivuxolimab in advanced cancers. Study information: Patients' therapy was ivuxolimab, an antibody that acts as an agonist of OX40 (CD134). Patients were dosed intravenously with ivuxolimab at 0.01 to 10 mg/kg every 2 weeks. Partial responses were achieved by three patients: one hepatocellular carcinoma, two cutaneous melanoma.

Clones were read by immunoSEQ multiplex PCR, and TCRdb kept only the in-frame ones, dropping some. Of 40,000 to 45,000 clones listed, approximately 78% were seen once; the top ten hold roughly 2.5%. Germline lookup yields CDR1 SGHTA and CDR2 FQGNSA. The CDR3 has 15 residues. The V gene end was trimmed by 3 bases and the J gene end by 1 base; junction bases not matched to a gene: 5. Material: CD4+ or CD8+ T cells sorted from blood, obtained in a trial of the OX40 agonist ivuxolimab. The V and J genes are TRBV7-2 and TRBJ1-1; 7 nucleotides line up with TRBD1. The receptor was isolated from an adult with an advanced solid tumor such as melanoma, head and neck, liver or kidney cancer. The CDR3 loop is CASSFRGGWNTEAFF. The CDR3 nucleotides are TGTGCCAGCAGCTTTAGAGGGGGCTGGAACACTGAAGCTTTCTTT.